Listed below are T cell receptor beta chains from one sample, sequenced in a study of T cell responses to AZD1222 COVID-19 vaccine. Generated by immunoSEQ multiplex PCR, the TCRdb table keeps only in-frame clones and is missing some. The sample consists of roughly 120,000 clones, just under 95% of them appearing once. The source was peripheral blood, collected on day 0 of AZD1222 vaccination. Receptors originate from an adult in good health. The CDR3 runs from the conserved cysteine through the conserved F or W. D genes are given only for firm matches. Only some rows state a clone size, as once, few, many or a class for expanded clones.

TRBJ2-7,TRBV28,-,once,CASGNTYSYEQYF,TGTGCCAGCGGCAACACGTACTCCTACGAGCAGTACTTC
TRBJ1-6,TRBV30,-,-,CAWKVGLGNSPLHF,TGTGCCTGGAAGGTCGGGTTGGGTAATTCACCCCTCCACTTT
TRBJ2-1,TRBV19,-,-,CASSFSGKDEQFF,TGTGCCAGTAGTTTTTCGGGGAAGGATGAGCAGTTCTTC
TRBJ2-5,TRBV5-1,TRBD2,-,CASSLGLVEKETQYF,TGCGCCAGCAGCCTGGGACTAGTAGAGAAGGAGACCCAGTACTTC
TRBJ1-6,TRBV5-1,-,-,CASSLNREHNSPLHF,TGCGCCAGCAGCTTGAACAGGGAGCATAATTCACCCCTCCACTTT
TRBJ1-1,TRBV19,TRBD1,once,CASSGTGLNVAFF,TGTGCCAGTAGTGGGACAGGGTTGAATGTTGCTTTCTTT
TRBJ1-2,TRBV5-1,-,-,CASSLGTDYGYTF,TGCGCCAGCAGCTTGGGCACAGACTATGGCTACACCTTC
TRBJ1-6,TRBV5-1,-,-,CASSLKSSYNSPLHF,TGCGCCAGCAGCTTGAAGAGCTCCTATAATTCACCCCTCCACTTT
TRBJ2-3,TRBV6-4,-,-,CASSEQGPGGMADTQYF,TGTGCCAGCAGTGAACAAGGTCCAGGGGGGATGGCAGATACGCAGTATTTT
TRBJ2-7,TRBV4-1,-,-,CASSQDETDYEQYF,TGCGCCAGCAGCCAAGATGAGACAGACTACGAGCAGTACTTC
TRBJ1-4,TRBV11-2,-,-,CASSLLGFANEKLFF,TGTGCCAGCAGCTTACTGGGGTTTGCTAATGAAAAACTGTTTTTT
TRBJ1-2,TRBV12-3/TRBV12-4,TRBD1,few,CASQGGRYGYTF,TGTGCCAGCCAGGGGGGCCGGTATGGCTACACCTTC
TRBJ2-7,TRBV12-3/TRBV12-4,-,once,CASTLTGSYEQYF,TGTGCCAGCACCCTCACAGGGTCCTACGAGCAGTACTTC
TRBJ1-4,TRBV27,TRBD1,-,CTNGTGGFGTNEKLFF,TGTACTAACGGGACAGGGGGATTCGGGACTAATGAAAAACTGTTTTTT
TRBJ1-2,TRBV2,-,-,CASSSTGKMGGYTF,TGTGCCAGCAGTTCGACAGGAAAAATGGGTGGCTACACCTTC
TRBJ1-1,TRBV25-1,-,-,CASSAPGRGTEAFF,TGTGCCAGCAGTGCCCCGGGGAGGGGCACTGAAGCTTTCTTT
TRBJ2-3,TRBV5-1,TRBD2,-,CASSVPSDGGSDTQYF,TGCGCCAGCAGTGTTCCCTCCGACGGGGGGTCAGATACGCAGTATTTT
TRBJ1-5,TRBV27,-,-,CASSLSFRGGNQPQHF,TGTGCCAGCAGTTTATCGTTCCGGGGAGGCAATCAGCCCCAGCATTTT
TRBJ2-3,TRBV9,TRBD1,-,CASSVVGTGRTSTDTQYF,TGTGCCAGCAGCGTAGTAGGGACAGGCAGAACTAGCACAGATACGCAGTATTTT
TRBJ1-1,TRBV6-5,-,-,CASDRHRSSTEAFF,TGTGCCAGCGACCGGCACAGGAGTTCCACTGAAGCTTTCTTT
TRBJ2-7,TRBV30,TRBD1,-,CAWDTGTGAYEQYF,TGTGCCTGGGATACCGGGACAGGGGCTTACGAGCAGTACTTC
TRBJ2-1,TRBV7-2,-,-,CASSAVGSDEQFF,TGTGCCAGCAGCGCAGTTGGGTCTGATGAGCAGTTCTTC
TRBJ2-3,TRBV15,-,once,CATSRDRDTQYF,TGTGCCACCAGCAGAGATCGAGATACGCAGTATTTT
TRBJ2-2,TRBV6-5,-,-,CASSKGTRSTGELFF,TGTGCCAGCAGCAAAGGGACCAGGAGCACCGGGGAGCTGTTTTTT
TRBJ2-7,TRBV6-1,-,-,CASSESKTTAYEQYF,TGTGCCAGCAGTGAATCGAAGACAACGGCTTACGAGCAGTACTTC
TRBJ1-3,TRBV6-1,-,-,CASSDGTLRNTIYF,TGTGCCAGCAGTGACGGGACATTGAGAAACACCATATATTTT
TRBJ2-7,TRBV27,-,-,CASSPQGYEQYF,TGTGCCAGCAGTCCACAGGGCTACGAGCAGTACTTC
TRBJ1-1,TRBV19,-,-,CASTLGSVGAFF,TGTGCCAGTACCCTAGGGAGCGTAGGAGCTTTCTTT
TRBJ2-7,TRBV3-1/TRBV3-2,-,-,CASSQGGGAYEQYF,TGTGCCAGCAGCCAAGGGGGTGGGGCCTACGAGCAGTACTTC
TRBJ1-6,TRBV4-1,-,-,CASSHRLDRSNSPLHF,TGCGCCAGCAGCCACCGCCTAGACAGGAGTAATTCACCCCTCCACTTT
TRBJ1-3,TRBV28,-,-,CASYPGDRSGNTIYF,TGTGCCAGCTACCCCGGAGACCGCTCTGGAAACACCATATATTTT
TRBJ2-1,TRBV5-4,-,-,CASSLYEDEQFF,TGTGCCAGCAGCCTTTACGAGGATGAGCAGTTCTTC
TRBJ1-2,TRBV11-1,-,-,CASSRGSYGYTF,TGTGCCAGCAGCCGCGGAAGCTATGGCTACACCTTC
TRBJ1-1,TRBV6-5,-,once,CASIGGVTEAFF,TGTGCCAGCATCGGGGGAGTTACTGAAGCTTTCTTT
TRBJ2-1,TRBV5-4,TRBD2,-,CASSQAGGNEQFF,TGTGCCAGCAGCCAGGCGGGGGGCAATGAGCAGTTCTTC
TRBJ1-2,TRBV5-5,-,-,CASSQAGDGPNYGYTF,TGTGCCAGCAGCCAAGCCGGGGACGGACCAAACTATGGCTACACCTTC
TRBJ2-3,TRBV19,-,-,CATQEGFEDTQYF,TGTGCCACTCAAGAAGGGTTTGAAGATACGCAGTATTTT
TRBJ2-7,TRBV6-6,-,-,CASNRANSYEQYF,TGTGCCAGCAACAGGGCGAACTCCTACGAGCAGTACTTC
TRBJ1-5,TRBV29-1,TRBD1,-,CSVGTGDQPQHF,TGCAGCGTTGGAACAGGGGATCAGCCCCAGCATTTT
TRBJ1-3,TRBV7-7,-,-,CASSPDTSGNTIYF,TGTGCCAGCAGCCCGGACACCTCTGGAAACACCATATATTTT
TRBJ1-4,TRBV5-4,-,-,CASSLRGEKLFF,TGTGCCAGCAGCTTGAGGGGTGAAAAACTGTTTTTT
TRBJ1-1,TRBV5-1,TRBD1,-,CASSPGQALTEAFF,TGCGCCAGCAGCCCGGGACAGGCGCTGACTGAAGCTTTCTTT
TRBJ2-1,TRBV5-1,TRBD1,-,CASSSGTASNNEQFF,TGCGCCAGCAGTTCCGGGACAGCATCAAACAATGAGCAGTTCTTC
TRBJ2-2,TRBV11-2,-,-,CASNRLGGTGELFF,TGTGCCAGCAACCGATTGGGGGGCACCGGGGAGCTGTTTTTT
TRBJ2-5,TRBV11-2,-,-,CASSSWAETQYF,TGTGCCAGCAGCTCGTGGGCGGAGACCCAGTACTTC
TRBJ2-5,TRBV11-2,-,-,CASSLDRRAQYF,TGTGCCAGCAGCTTAGATCGGAGGGCACAGTACTTC
TRBJ2-5,TRBV14,-,-,CASSHWTEETQYF,TGTGCCAGCAGCCATTGGACGGAAGAGACCCAGTACTTC
TRBJ2-3,TRBV7-2,TRBD1,-,CASSSRTGGTDTQYF,TGTGCCAGCAGCTCTCGGACAGGGGGCACAGATACGCAGTATTTT
TRBJ2-3,TRBV3-1/TRBV3-2,-,-,CASSQAWDTQYF,TGTGCCAGCAGCCAAGCATGGGATACGCAGTATTTT
TRBJ2-3,TRBV27,-,-,CASSLSAPDTQYF,TGTGCCAGCAGTCTTTCTGCTCCAGATACGCAGTATTTT
TRBJ1-3,TRBV6-5,TRBD1,-,CASGPDRASGNTIYF,TGTGCCAGCGGCCCCGACAGGGCCTCTGGAAACACCATATATTTT